This is a list of T cell receptor beta chains from one sample in a study of shared clonotypes between healthy human individuals. Sequencing used immunoSEQ multiplex PCR; TCRdb keeps in-frame clones, though not all of them. The table includes just over 2,000,000 clones, roughly 94% detected once. Specimen: naive CD4+ T cells sorted from blood. Receptor source: a man aged 18 to 30 in good health. CDR3s include the opening cysteine and the closing phenylalanine or tryptophan. Each record gives: V gene, J gene, clone size, D gene, CDR3 protein, CDR3 DNA. The D gene is left open where the match is weak. Clone size appears in some rows only: once, few, many, or a class for an expanded clone.

TRBV6-5	TRBJ2-7	-	-	CASSYSTGSSYEQYF	TGTGCCAGCAGTTATTCCACAGGGAGCTCCTACGAGCAGTACTTC
TRBV7-2	TRBJ2-7	-	-	CASSFPGAAYEQYF	TGTGCCAGCAGCTTCCCGGGGGCCGCCTACGAGCAGTACTTC
TRBV6-1	TRBJ2-7	-	-	CATNRRDTSYEQYF	TGTGCCACCAATCGCCGGGACACCTCCTACGAGCAGTACTTC
TRBV21-1	TRBJ1-1	-	-	CASSSRDRLLNTEAFF	TGTGCCAGCAGTAGCCGGGACCGCTTATTGAACACTGAAGCTTTCTTT
TRBV6-5	TRBJ2-2	-	TRBD1	CASSYSRRTGTGELFF	TGTGCCAGCAGTTACTCGCGCAGGACAGGCACCGGGGAGCTGTTTTTT
TRBV7-9	TRBJ2-6	-	TRBD2	CASSLGEGLYSGANVLTF	TGTGCCAGCAGCTTAGGGGAGGGCCTATACTCTGGGGCCAACGTCCTGACTTTC
TRBV5-6	TRBJ2-1	-	-	CASSLANGAGVFNEQFF	TGTGCCAGCAGCTTGGCCAACGGAGCGGGTGTCTTCAATGAGCAGTTCTTC
TRBV7-2	TRBJ1-2	once	-	CASSPSGTDNYGYTF	TGTGCCAGCTCGCCTTCCGGGACGGATAACTATGGCTACACCTTC
TRBV11-2	TRBJ1-4	-	TRBD1	CASSQQGINEKLFF	TGTGCCAGCAGCCAACAGGGGATTAATGAAAAACTGTTTTTT
TRBV4-2	TRBJ2-7	-	-	CASSQDDSSSYEQYF	TGTGCCAGCAGCCAAGACGACTCTAGCTCCTACGAGCAGTACTTC
TRBV19	TRBJ2-7	-	-	CASSIGRAGEQYF	TGTGCCAGTAGTATTGGGAGAGCGGGCGAGCAGTACTTC
TRBV7-7	TRBJ2-4	-	-	CASSGDKMKTKNIQYF	TGTGCTAGCAGCGGGGACAAAATGAAGACCAAAAACATTCAGTACTTC
TRBV10-3	TRBJ2-5	-	-	CAISSWGLETQYF	TGTGCCATCAGTTCCTGGGGGCTGGAGACCCAGTACTTC
TRBV30	TRBJ2-2	-	-	CAWCLGRGELFF	TGTGCCTGGTGTCTGGGCCGCGGGGAGCTGTTTTTT
TRBV7-3	TRBJ1-1	-	-	CASSDPGTEAFF	TGTGCCAGCAGCGATCCCGGGACAGAAGCTTTCTTT
TRBV2	TRBJ2-6	-	-	CASSDSSGANVLTF	TGTGCCAGCAGCGACAGCTCTGGGGCCAACGTCCTGACTTTC
TRBV27	TRBJ2-7	-	TRBD2	CASSPLSGGQGDEQYF	TGTGCCAGCAGTCCTCTCAGCGGGGGCCAGGGAGACGAGCAGTACTTC
TRBV14	TRBJ2-3	-	-	CASSQDLRGTDTQYF	TGTGCCAGCAGCCAAGACCTACGGGGCACAGATACGCAGTATTTT
TRBV10-3	TRBJ2-5	once	-	CAISESGVGRETQYF	TGTGCCATCAGTGAGTCGGGTGTGGGGCGAGAGACCCAGTACTTC
TRBV11-2	TRBJ2-5	-	TRBD2	CASSKTSEQETQYF	TGTGCCAGCAGCAAGACTAGCGAACAAGAGACCCAGTACTTC
TRBV29-1	TRBJ1-1	-	-	CSVPQNTEAFF	TGCAGCGTCCCTCAGAACACTGAAGCTTTCTTT
TRBV5-1	TRBJ2-5	-	-	CASSRDGNQETQYF	TGCGCCAGCAGCAGGGACGGAAACCAAGAGACCCAGTACTTC
TRBV5-4	TRBJ2-7	-	-	CASSVGVKGYEQYF	TGTGCCAGCAGCGTGGGAGTTAAGGGTTACGAGCAGTACTTC
TRBV27	TRBJ2-1	-	-	CASSFKQGFNNEQFF	TGTGCCAGCAGTTTTAAGCAGGGATTTAACAATGAGCAGTTCTTC
TRBV5-4	TRBJ2-5	-	TRBD2	CASRLGLAATQETQYF	TGTGCCAGCAGGCTCGGACTAGCGGCCACACAAGAGACCCAGTACTTC
TRBV2	TRBJ1-1	-	-	CASSSQFEAFF	TGTGCCAGCAGTAGCCAGTTTGAAGCTTTCTTT
TRBV5-6	TRBJ1-1	-	-	CASSLDYSSPNTEAFF	TGTGCCAGCAGCTTGGACTATTCGTCCCCGAACACTGAAGCTTTCTTT
TRBV4-1	TRBJ2-1	-	TRBD2	CASSHARGGGTHNEQFF	TGCGCCAGCAGCCATGCACGGGGGGGAGGAACACACAATGAGCAGTTCTTC
TRBV7-9	TRBJ1-4	many	-	CASSRSYTGQNEKLFF	TGTGCCAGCAGCCGATCCTACACGGGTCAAAATGAAAAACTGTTTTTT
TRBV12-5	TRBJ1-3	-	-	CASGLEKSSVSGNTIYF	TGTGCTAGTGGTTTGGAGAAATCAAGCGTCTCTGGAAACACCATATATTTT
TRBV5-1	TRBJ2-1	-	TRBD1	CASSLRGQGSNEQFF	TGCGCCAGCAGCTTGAGGGGACAGGGATCGAATGAGCAGTTCTTC
TRBV2	TRBJ1-5	-	-	CASCGQTSQPQHF	TGTGCCAGCTGCGGACAGACGAGTCAGCCCCAGCATTTT
TRBV29-1	TRBJ2-7	-	TRBD1	CSEGTGLPPQVEQYF	TGCAGCGAGGGGACAGGCCTTCCCCCACAGGTTGAGCAGTACTTC
TRBV6-5	TRBJ2-3	-	TRBD1	CASRERQGAGDTQYF	TGTGCCAGCAGGGAACGACAGGGGGCAGGAGATACGCAGTATTTT
TRBV7-9	TRBJ1-1	-	-	CASRHMTAMNTEAFF	TGTGCCAGCAGACATATGACAGCAATGAACACTGAAGCTTTCTTT
TRBV18	TRBJ1-3	-	-	CASSSSSGNTIYF	TGTGCCAGCTCATCGAGCTCTGGAAACACCATATATTTT
TRBV30	TRBJ1-5	-	-	CAWSAGGTQPQHF	TGTGCCTGGAGTGCAGGCGGGACTCAGCCCCAGCATTTT
TRBV28	TRBJ2-3	-	TRBD1	CASGYRQGTTDTQYF	TGTGCCAGCGGATACCGACAGGGGACAACAGATACGCAGTATTTT
TRBV6-1	TRBJ2-5	-	-	CASRARETQYF	TGTGCCAGCAGAGCGCGGGAGACCCAGTACTTC
TRBV7-2	TRBJ1-4	once	-	CASSPAGGKLFF	TGTGCCAGCAGCCCCGCCGGGGGAAAACTGTTTTTT
TRBV29-1	TRBJ2-5	-	-	CSVESQSTDLPYF	TGCAGCGTTGAATCCCAATCGACAGACCTCCCGTACTTC
TRBV5-1	TRBJ1-4	-	-	CASSDAQGSEKLFF	TGCGCCAGCAGCGACGCACAGGGAAGTGAAAAACTGTTTTTT
TRBV5-6	TRBJ2-5	-	TRBD2	CASSLNSGSDWETQYF	TGTGCCAGCAGCTTGAATAGCGGGAGCGACTGGGAGACCCAGTACTTC
TRBV18	TRBJ2-4	-	-	CASSPPGEFIQYF	TGTGCCAGCTCACCACCGGGGGAATTCATTCAGTACTTC
TRBV29-1	TRBJ1-2	-	TRBD1	CSVGRGPWGYTF	TGCAGCGTTGGGAGGGGGCCGTGGGGCTACACCTTC
TRBV9	TRBJ1-1	-	-	CASSVQGNTEAFF	TGTGCCAGCAGCGTACAGGGGAACACTGAAGCTTTCTTT
TRBV6-6	TRBJ1-6	-	TRBD1	CASSYGQGVTSSPLHF	TGTGCCAGCAGTTACGGGCAGGGGGTAACCTCTTCACCCCTCCACTTT
TRBV4-1	TRBJ2-1	-	-	CASSQDGLQVYNEQFF	TGCGCCAGCAGCCAAGATGGACTTCAAGTCTACAATGAGCAGTTCTTC
TRBV5-1	TRBJ1-1	-	TRBD1	CASSWNRGNTEAFF	TGCGCCAGCAGCTGGAACAGGGGGAACACTGAAGCTTTCTTT
TRBV5-1	TRBJ2-7	-	TRBD1	CASSLAGQVREQYF	TGCGCCAGCAGCTTGGCGGGACAGGTTCGGGAGCAGTACTTC
TRBV28	TRBJ1-3	-	TRBD1	CASTTGGRGNTIYF	TGTGCCAGCACCACAGGGGGTCGAGGAAACACCATATATTTT
TRBV7-2	TRBJ2-7	-	-	CASSLLQDSSYEQYF	TGTGCCAGCAGCTTATTGCAGGACAGCTCCTACGAGCAGTACTTC
TRBV10-3	TRBJ2-2	-	TRBD2	CAISAGLASTGELFF	TGTGCCATCAGTGCGGGACTAGCGTCCACCGGGGAGCTGTTTTTT
TRBV6-5	TRBJ2-7	-	-	CACSLDFYEQYF	TGTGCCTGCAGCCTGGACTTTTACGAGCAGTACTTC
TRBV4-1	TRBJ1-1	-	-	CASTAKVSRGTEAFF	TGCGCCAGCACAGCCAAGGTTAGCAGGGGCACTGAAGCTTTCTTT